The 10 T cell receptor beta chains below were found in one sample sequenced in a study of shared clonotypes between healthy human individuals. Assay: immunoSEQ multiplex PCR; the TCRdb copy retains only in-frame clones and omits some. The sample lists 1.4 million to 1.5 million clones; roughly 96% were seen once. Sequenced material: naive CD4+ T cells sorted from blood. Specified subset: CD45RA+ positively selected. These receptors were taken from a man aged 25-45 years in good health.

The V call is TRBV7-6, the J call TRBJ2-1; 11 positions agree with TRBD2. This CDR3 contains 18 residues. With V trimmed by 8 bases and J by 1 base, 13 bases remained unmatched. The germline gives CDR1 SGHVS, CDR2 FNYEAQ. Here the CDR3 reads CASSRNSGRAGSYNEQFF. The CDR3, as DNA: TGTGCCAGCTCGCGGAATAGCGGGAGGGCCGGGTCCTACAATGAGCAGTTCTTC. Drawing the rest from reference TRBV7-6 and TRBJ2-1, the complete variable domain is GAGVSQSPRYKVTKRGQDVALRCDPISGHVSLYWYRQALGQGPEFLTYFNYEAQQDKSGLPNDRFSAERPEGSISTLTIQRTEQRDSAMYRCASSRNSGRAGSYNEQFFGPGTRLTVL.

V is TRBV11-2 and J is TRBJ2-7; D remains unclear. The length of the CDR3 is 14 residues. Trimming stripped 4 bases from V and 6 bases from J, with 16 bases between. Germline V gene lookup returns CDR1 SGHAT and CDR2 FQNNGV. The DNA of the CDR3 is TGTGCCAGCAGCTCACCCCCCTCCGTCCGCGAGCAGTACTTC. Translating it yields CASSSPPSVREQYF.

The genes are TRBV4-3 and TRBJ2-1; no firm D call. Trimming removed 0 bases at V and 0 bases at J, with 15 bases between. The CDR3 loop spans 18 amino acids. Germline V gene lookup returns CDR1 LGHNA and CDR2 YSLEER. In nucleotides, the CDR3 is TGCGCCAGCAGCCAAGATGCAGTCGGAGCCAGCTCCTACAATGAGCAGTTCTTC. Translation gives CASSQDAVGASSYNEQFF.

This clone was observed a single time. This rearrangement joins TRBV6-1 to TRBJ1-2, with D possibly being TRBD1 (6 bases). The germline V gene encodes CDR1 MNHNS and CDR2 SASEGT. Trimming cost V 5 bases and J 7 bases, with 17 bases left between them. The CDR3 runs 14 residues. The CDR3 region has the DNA TGTGCCAGCAGTAGAGACAGGCTACAGATTGGCTACACCTTC. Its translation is CASSRDRLQIGYTF.

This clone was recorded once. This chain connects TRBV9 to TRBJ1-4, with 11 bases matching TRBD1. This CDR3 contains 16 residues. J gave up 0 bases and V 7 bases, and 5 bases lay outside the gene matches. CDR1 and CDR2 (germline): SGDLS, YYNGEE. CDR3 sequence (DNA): TGTGCCAGCGGGACAGGGGGGCAACCAACTAATGAAAAACTGTTTTTT. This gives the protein CASGTGGQPTNEKLFF.

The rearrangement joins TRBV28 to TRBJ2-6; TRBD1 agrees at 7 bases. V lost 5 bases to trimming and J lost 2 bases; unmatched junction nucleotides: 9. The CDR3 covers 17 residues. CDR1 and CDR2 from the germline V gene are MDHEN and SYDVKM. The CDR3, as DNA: TGTGCCAGCAGTCCCAGAGGGGGCGGTACTGGGGCCAACGTCCTGACTTTC. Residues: CASSPRGGGTGANVLTF. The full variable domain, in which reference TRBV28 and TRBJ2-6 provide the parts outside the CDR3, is DVKVTQSSRYLVKRTGEKVFLECVQDMDHENMFWYRQDPGLGLRLIYFSYDVKMKEKGDIPEGYSVSREKKERFSLILESASTNQTSMYLCASSPRGGGTGANVLTFGAGSRLTVL.

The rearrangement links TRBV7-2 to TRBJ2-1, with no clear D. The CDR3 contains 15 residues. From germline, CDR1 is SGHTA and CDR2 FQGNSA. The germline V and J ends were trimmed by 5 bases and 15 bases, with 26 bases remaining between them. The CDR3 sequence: CASSDPYLGLKSAFF. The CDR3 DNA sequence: TGTGCCAGCAGCGACCCGTATTTGGGCCTTAAAAGCGCGTTCTTC. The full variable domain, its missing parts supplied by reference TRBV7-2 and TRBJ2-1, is GAGVSQSPSNKVTEKGKDVELRCDPISGHTALYWYRQSLGQGLEFLIYFQGNSAPDKSGLPSDRFSAERTGGSVSTLTIQRTQQEDSAVYLCASSDPYLGLKSAFFGPGTRLTVL.

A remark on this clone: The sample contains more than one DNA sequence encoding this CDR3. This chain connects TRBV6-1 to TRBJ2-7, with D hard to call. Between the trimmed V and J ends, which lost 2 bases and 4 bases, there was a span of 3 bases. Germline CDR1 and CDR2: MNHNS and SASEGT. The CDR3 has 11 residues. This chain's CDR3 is CASSESYEQYF. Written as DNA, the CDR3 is TGTGCCAGCAGTGAAAGTTACGAGCAGTACTTC.

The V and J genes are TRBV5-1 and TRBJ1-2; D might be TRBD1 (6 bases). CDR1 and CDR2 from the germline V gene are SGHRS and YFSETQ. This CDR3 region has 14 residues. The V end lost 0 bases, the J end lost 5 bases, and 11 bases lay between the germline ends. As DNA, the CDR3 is TGCGCCAGCAGCTTGGGAGGGGGTCCTTATGGCTACACCTTC. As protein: CASSLGGGPYGYTF.

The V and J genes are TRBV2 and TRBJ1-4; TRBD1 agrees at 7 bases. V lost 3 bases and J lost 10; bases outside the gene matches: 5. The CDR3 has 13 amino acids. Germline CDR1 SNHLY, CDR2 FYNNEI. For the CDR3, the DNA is TGTGCCAGCAGTGACAGGGGACAGCTAAAACTGTTTTTT. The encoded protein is CASSDRGQLKLFF.